The following is a T cell receptor (beta chain) sequence with its context. The target of this receptor is not known. Per-base qualities were not stored, and no clone one base away is much larger. Based on the germline V gene (reference sequence), the CDR1 and CDR2 sequences are LNHNV and YYDKDF. The CDR3 goes from the cysteine to the phenylalanine over 15 residues. Kept here is only the CDR3 DNA, which spans 45 bases and is read in frame from base 1. V and J lose 2 bases and 7 bases, and a span of 18 bases separates them. The sample originates from a study of T-cell reconstitution after alpha-beta-depleted transplantation in children (dated by TCRdb to 2016 to 2017). In the study overall: Using TCR repertoire profiling, the study followed T-cell immune reconstitution in a quantitative way in children after TCRalphabeta/CD19-depleted allogeneic hematopoietic cell transplantation.

Receptor libraries were prepared by PCR. For sequencing, an Illumina HiSeq 2500 was employed. To normalize quantification of the TCRbeta repertoire, the TCR libraries were built with molecular barcoding that relied on unique molecular identifiers. The public sequencing data were trimmed at Q25 with fastp and processed into clonotypes with MiXCR by TCRdb, which kept only in-frame beta chains. Rows with one shared CDR3 protein collapse into an entry with the most common genes and DNA. Across this sample there are 500,000 to 750,000 distinct CDR3 sequences, with 25% to 30% seen only once. The ten top clones hold approximately 33% of the sample. The paper's findings and limits, for the study overall: Hyperexpanded clone frequencies declined over subsequent months; after one year, T-cell counts and TCRbeta diversity were mostly attributed to newly produced T cells. In some patients, high TCRbeta diversity at day 60 was attributed to recipient T cells and intrathymic progenitors that had survived conditioning. The apparently early alphabetaT-cell count recovery about two months after transplant was reportedly dependent on only several hundred rapidly expanded clones derived from non-depleted graft cells.

The sample's treatment or condition, from its label and the paper: allogeneic hematopoietic cell transplantation with graft depleted of TCRalphabeta T cells and CD19 B cells. TCRalphabeta/CD19-depleted allogeneic hematopoietic cell grafts were given to the transplant recipients, all of whom were children. The chain joins TRBV15 to TRBJ2-7; the D gene is perhaps TRBD1 or TRBD2, as each covers 5 bases. This receptor was taken from a boy in the first two years of life with Wiskott-Aldrich syndrome, due to receive a stem cell transplant. Sequencing used PBMCs, obtained before TCRalphabeta/CD19-depleted stem cell transplant. The CDR3 protein: CATSRFLGGVGEQYF. The DNA reads TGTGCCACCAGCAGATTCCTTGGGGGAGTGGGGGAGCAGTACTTC.